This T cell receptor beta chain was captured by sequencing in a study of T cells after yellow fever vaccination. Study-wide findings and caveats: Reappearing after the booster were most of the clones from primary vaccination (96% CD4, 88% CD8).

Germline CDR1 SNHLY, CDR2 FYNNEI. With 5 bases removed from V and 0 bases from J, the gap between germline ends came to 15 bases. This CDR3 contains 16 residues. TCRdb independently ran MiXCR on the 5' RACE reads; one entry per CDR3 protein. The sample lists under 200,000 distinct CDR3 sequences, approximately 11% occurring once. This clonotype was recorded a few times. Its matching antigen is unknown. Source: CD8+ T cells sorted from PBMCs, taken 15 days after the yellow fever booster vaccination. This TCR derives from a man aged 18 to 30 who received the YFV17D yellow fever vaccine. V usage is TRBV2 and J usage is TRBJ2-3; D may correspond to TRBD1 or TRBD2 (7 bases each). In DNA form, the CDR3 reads TGTGCCAGCAGTCCCAGGGGGGGGTCTAGCACAGATACGCAGTATTTT. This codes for CASSPRGGSSTDTQYF.